This T cell receptor (beta chain) is from a study of cytomegalovirus exposure and HLA in healthy donors. Study results and limitations: Judged likely to be a sequencing artifact was a cluster of highly shared sequence variants. In a later analysis, CMV-associated beta chains were mostly HLA-associated, it appeared.

In its sample, this clone was seen a few times. Its cognate antigen is unknown. The germline gives CDR1 MNHEY, CDR2 SVGAGI. V was pared by 2 bases and J by 0 bases, with 4 bases of the junction left unmatched. The CDR3 totals 15 residues. The PCR made use of 60 Vbeta and 13 Jbeta primers. TCRdb's table, derived via immunoSEQ multiplex PCR, lists solely in-frame clones and lacks some. The data hold under 300,000 clones, with around nine tenths observed a single time. The source material was PBMCs. The TCR comes from a girl aged 2 to 9 in good health and CMV-seronegative. The chain links TRBV6-5 to TRBJ2-7, with 7 bases that match TRBD2. The CDR3: CASSYGERGSYEQYF. DNA for the CDR3: TGTGCCAGCAGTTACGGAGAGCGGGGCTCCTACGAGCAGTACTTC.